These 17 T cell receptor beta chains originate from one sample sequenced in a study of blood T cell repertoires in COVID-19. The method was immunoSEQ multiplex PCR; TCRdb's version includes in-frame clones alone and lacks a portion of them. The table shows about 300,000 clones, with about 84% occurring only once. The sequenced sample consisted of peripheral blood. These receptors were collected from a woman aged 45-60 years with acute or convalescent COVID-19.

This rearrangement joins TRBV24-1 to TRBJ2-7; tentative D call: TRBD1 (5 bases). V lost 1 base to trimming and J lost 4 bases, with 13 bases between them. The CDR3 contains 15 residues. Germline V gene lookup returns CDR1 KGHDR and CDR2 SFDVKD. CDR3 protein: CATSDFVGDSYEQYF. The CDR3 coding sequence is TGTGCCACCAGTGATTTCGTAGGGGATTCGTACGAGCAGTACTTC.

On this clone: Germline is not matched at one junction end, which may reflect a read error. The chain links TRBV28 to TRBJ1-4; no reliable D call. Looked up from germline, CDR1 is MDHEN and CDR2 is SYDVKM. This CDR3 is 12 amino acids long. CDR3 nucleotides: TGTGCTAGCAGTTTCTTTGTGGAAAAACTGTTTTTT. Encoded protein: CASSFFVEKLFF.

In its sample, this clone was seen a few times. The chain joins TRBV7-2 to TRBJ2-3, with D possibly TRBD1 on 8 matching bases. The CDR3 sequence is 16 residues long. Germline CDR1 reads SGHTA; CDR2 reads FQGNSA. V lost 2 bases to trimming and J lost 1 base, with 13 bases between them. For the CDR3, the DNA is TGTGCCAGCAGCTTACGGACAGGGAGGGGCACAGATACGCAGTATTTT. Translating it yields CASSLRTGRGTDTQYF. The full variable domain, with the rest looked up from reference TRBV7-2 and TRBJ2-3, is GAGVSQSPSNKVTEKGKDVELRCDPISGHTALYWYRQSLGQGLEFLIYFQGNSAPDKSGLPSDRFSAERTGGSVSTLTIQRTQQEDSAVYLCASSLRTGRGTDTQYFGPGTRLTVL.

The rearrangement uses TRBV27 and TRBJ1-1; D unclear. The germline V gene has CDR1 MNHEY and CDR2 SMNVEV (reference sequence). The CDR3 sequence is 12 residues long. Trimming shortened V by 1 base and J by 6 bases, and 6 bases separated the two germline ends. DNA of the CDR3: TGTGCCAGCAGTTTATTCGGGTCTGAAGCTTTCTTT. This sequence encodes CASSLFGSEAFF.

This clone has only a few counts. The same CDR3 is also encoded by other DNA sequences in this sample. The rearrangement links TRBV18 to TRBJ2-1; TRBD1 aligns across 8 bases. With V trimmed by 3 bases and J by 6 bases, 4 bases remained unmatched. Looked up from germline, CDR1 is KGHSH and CDR2 is LQKENI. The CDR3 covers 14 residues. The CDR3 nucleotides are TGTGCCAGCTCACCCGACAGGGGTGGCAATGAGCAGTTCTTC. Its protein product is CASSPDRGGNEQFF. Complete variable domain (other parts from reference TRBV18 and TRBJ2-1): NAGVMQNPRHLVRRRGQEARLRCSPMKGHSHVYWYRQLPEEGLKFMVYLQKENIIDESGMPKERFSAEFPKEGPSILRIQQVVRGDSAAYFCASSPDRGGNEQFFGPGTRLTVL.

The chain carries TRBV5-6 and TRBJ1-5, with TRBD1 matching over 9 bases. The J segment lost 2 bases and the V segment lost 4 bases, leaving 4 bases of the junction unmatched. The CDR3 loop spans 15 amino acids. The germline V gene encodes CDR1 SGHDT and CDR2 YYEEEE. The CDR3 bases are TGTGCCAGCAGCCGGACAGGGGAGGGCAATCAGCCCCAGCATTTT. This codes for CASSRTGEGNQPQHF.

This clone showed up just once. The V gene is TRBV10-3, the J gene TRBJ1-2; no reliable D call. V gave up 0 bases and J gave up 7 bases, with 12 bases separating them. The V gene's germline CDR1 is ENHRY and CDR2 SYGVKD. The CDR3 is 14 amino acids. This chain's CDR3 is CAISESSGGRGYTF. The CDR3 DNA reads TGTGCCATCAGTGAGTCAAGTGGCGGCCGTGGCTACACCTTC.

The chain links TRBV5-1 to TRBJ2-7, with unresolved D. V was pared by 0 bases and J by 5 bases, with 9 bases between. There are 13 residues in the CDR3. Germline lookup yields CDR1 SGHRS and CDR2 YFSETQ. CDR3 nucleotide sequence: TGCGCCAGCAGCTTGGAAATGGAGAACGAGCAGTACTTC. It codes for CASSLEMENEQYF.

This clone was detected only once. The chain has TRBV2 and TRBJ2-4, with 7 bases that match TRBD2. V shed 1 base, J shed 9 bases, and the junction held 6 bases outside the gene matches. Germline V CDR1 and CDR2: SNHLY, FYNNEI. The CDR3 has 14 residues. The CDR3 region has the DNA TGTGCCAGCAGTGAAGGACCCCCGGGGGGCATTCAGTACTTC. Its translation is CASSEGPPGGIQYF.

The V gene is TRBV6-1, the J gene TRBJ2-7, with TRBD1 matching over 8 bases. Germline CDR1 reads MNHNS; CDR2 reads SASEGT. The CDR3 runs to 15 residues. V lost 2 bases and J lost 0; bases outside the gene matches: 3. The CDR3 loop reads CASSEPGQDSYEQYF. CDR3 nucleotide sequence: TGTGCCAGCAGTGAACCGGGACAGGACTCCTACGAGCAGTACTTC.

The chain has TRBV18 and TRBJ1-6; the match to TRBD1 covers 9 bases. The J segment lost 4 bases and the V segment lost 6 bases, leaving 4 bases of the junction unmatched. Germline CDR1 is KGHSH and CDR2 is LQKENI. The CDR3 is 15 amino acids. Here the CDR3 reads CASSTTGGYNSPLHF. The CDR3 coding sequence is TGTGCCAGCTCCACGACAGGGGGGTATAATTCACCCCTCCACTTT.

Turning to this clone: Other DNA sequences in the same sample also yield this CDR3. The chain recombines TRBV6-5 with TRBJ2-1; 7 bases line up with TRBD2. CDR1 and CDR2 from the germline V gene are MNHEY and SVGAGI. After removal of 4 bases from V and 1 base from J, the junction contained 7 bases not matched to a gene. The CDR3 covers 16 residues. In nucleotides, the CDR3 is TGTGCCAGCAGTTCTAGCGGCTCGCGATCCTACAATGAGCAGTTCTTC. This encodes CASSSSGSRSYNEQFF.

This chain links TRBV6-6 with TRBJ2-1; D possibly corresponds to TRBD1 (6 bases). V lost 5 bases to trimming and J lost 10 bases, with 15 bases between them. The CDR3 loop spans 13 amino acids. Germline CDR1 MNHNY, CDR2 SVGAGI (reference sequence). Here the CDR3 reads CASSRNRVEEQFF. Written as DNA, the CDR3 is TGTGCCAGCAGTAGAAACAGGGTTGAGGAGCAGTTCTTC.

CDR3 in DNA: TGTGCCAGCAGTTGCTCGGATATATTACTCCGGGACACCTACGAGCAGTACTTC. Its protein is CASSCSDILLRDTYEQYF. This chain uses TRBV28 with TRBJ2-7; a weak D match, TRBD1 (6 bases). Trimming stripped 4 bases from V and 2 bases from J, with 24 bases between. This CDR3 has 18 amino acids. Germline values: CDR1 MDHEN, CDR2 SYDVKM. The full variable domain, in which reference TRBV28 and TRBJ2-7 provide the parts outside the CDR3, is DVKVTQSSRYLVKRTGEKVFLECVQDMDHENMFWYRQDPGLGLRLIYFSYDVKMKEKGDIPEGYSVSREKKERFSLILESASTNQTSMYLCASSCSDILLRDTYEQYFGPGTRLTVT.

The genes are TRBV19 and TRBJ1-1, with no clear D. Germline loops: CDR1 LNHDA, CDR2 SQIVND (reference sequence). V was shortened by 9 bases and J by 4 bases, with 30 bases between the two germline ends. CDR3 length equals 18 residues. Here the CDR3 DNA reads TGTGCCAGCAAAAACAGTGGCACCATATTTACGATGGGCACTGAAGCTTTCTTT. Translated: CASKNSGTIFTMGTEAFF.

The V gene is TRBV5-4, the J gene TRBJ2-3, with TRBD2 matching over 8 bases. The junction had 3 bases not matched to a gene; V was cut back by 1 base and J by 2 bases. Germline lookup yields CDR1 SGHNT and CDR2 YYREEE (reference sequence). CDR3 length: 15 residues. The CDR3 region is CASSLSSGATDTQYF. The CDR3 DNA is TGTGCCAGCAGCTTGAGTAGCGGGGCCACAGATACGCAGTATTTT.

The gene calls are TRBV6-1 and TRBJ1-3; D not certain. This CDR3 is built from 14 residues. CDR1 MNHNS and CDR2 SASEGT come from the germline V gene. With 4 bases removed from V and 0 bases from J, the gap between germline ends came to 7 bases. CDR3 residues: CASSGASSGNTIYF. CDR3 bases: TGTGCCAGCAGTGGAGCCAGCTCTGGAAACACCATATATTTT.